The 20 T cell receptor beta chains listed next were all sequenced from one sample in a study of cytomegalovirus exposure and HLA in healthy donors. Researchers ran the PCR with 60 Vbeta and 13 Jbeta primers. Assay: immunoSEQ multiplex PCR; the TCRdb copy retains only in-frame clones and omits some. The sample holds about 110,000 clones, about 79% seen once. Sequences were obtained from PBMCs. The receptor set was obtained from a man aged 45-65 years in good health and CMV-seropositive.

The chain couples TRBV6-6 to TRBJ2-2; 13 bases map to TRBD2. Germline assignment: CDR1 MNHNY and CDR2 SVGAGI (reference sequence). Trimming cost V 6 bases and J 4 bases; bases outside gene matches: 5. The CDR3 consists of 16 residues. For the CDR3, the DNA is TGTGCCAGCAGCCGGACTAGCGGGAGTCCCACCGGGGAGCTGTTTTTT. It codes for CASSRTSGSPTGELFF.

The chain employs TRBV6-4 and TRBJ2-3; 10 bases align to TRBD2. Germline CDR1 and CDR2: MRHNA and SNTAGT. The junction had 1 base not matched to a gene; V was cut back by 5 bases and J by 2 bases. The CDR3 loop spans 14 amino acids. CDR3 DNA sequence: TGTGCCAGCAGTAGCGGGGGGGCCACAGATACGCAGTATTTT. This translates into CASSSGGATDTQYF.

The chain has TRBV6-4 and TRBJ2-1; 7 bases line up with TRBD1. The CDR3 sequence is 15 residues long. CDR1 is MRHNA, CDR2 SNTAGT, per germline. V trimming: 5 bases; J trimming: 5 bases; junction bases outside the gene matches: 9. The CDR3 reads CASSYQGTANNEQFF. The CDR3 bases are TGTGCCAGCAGTTATCAGGGGACAGCAAACAATGAGCAGTTCTTC.

The genes are TRBV6-1 and TRBJ2-7, with D possibly being TRBD2 (5 bases). Trimming shortened V by 2 bases and J by 2 bases, and 16 bases separated the two germline ends. The germline gives CDR1 MNHNS, CDR2 SASEGT. The CDR3 is 16 amino acids. The chain's CDR3 is CASSEMAAGLPYEQYF. The CDR3 DNA is TGTGCCAGCAGTGAAATGGCCGCGGGCCTCCCCTACGAGCAGTACTTC.

The chain combines TRBV5-4 with TRBJ2-7; D unresolved. CDR1 and CDR2 from the germline V gene are SGHNT and YYREEE (reference sequence). The CDR3 contains 14 residues. V shed 0 bases and J shed 0 bases, with 7 bases lying between them. The CDR3 sequence: CASSLAVNSYEQYF. The CDR3 nucleotides read TGTGCCAGCAGCTTGGCAGTTAACTCCTACGAGCAGTACTTC.

The rearrangement uses TRBV5-6 and TRBJ2-7; 9 bases align to TRBD1. Losses at the gene ends were 2 bases for V and 6 bases for J; bases not matched to a gene: 3. Germline V gene lookup returns CDR1 SGHDT and CDR2 YYEEEE. The CDR3 contains 13 residues. The CDR3 here is CASSFWTGVEQYF. For the CDR3, the DNA is TGTGCCAGCAGCTTCTGGACAGGGGTCGAGCAGTACTTC.

The rearrangement uses TRBV7-2 and TRBJ1-1; 8 nucleotides line up with TRBD1. The germline V gene has CDR1 SGHTA and CDR2 FQGNSA. Trimming at V came to 4 bases and at J to 4 bases, leaving 5 bases not matched to a gene. The CDR3 runs to 14 residues. The CDR3 DNA reads as TGTGCCAGCAGCTCCATGACAGGGGCCACTGAAGCTTTCTTT. This translates into CASSSMTGATEAFF.

In this sample, this clone turned up a few times. The chain carries TRBV14 and TRBJ2-3, with D possibly being TRBD2 (6 bases). This CDR3 contains 16 residues. The V gene lost 0 bases and the J gene lost 9 bases, with 19 bases spanning the gap. Germline CDR1 reads SGHDN; CDR2 reads FVKESK. CDR3 nucleotides: TGTGCCAGCAGCCAAGAGCTAAGCCAGACCCGGGGGACGCAGTATTTT. Its protein is CASSQELSQTRGTQYF.

In this sample, this clone turned up once. The V call is TRBV14, the J call TRBJ2-7, with 9 positions matching TRBD2. The J segment lost 6 bases and the V segment lost 10 bases, leaving 10 bases of the junction unmatched. Per germline, CDR1 SGHDN and CDR2 FVKESK. CDR3 size: 13 residues. The CDR3 bases are TGTGCCACCTCTAAGCGGGGGGCAGGCGAGCAGTACTTC. Translated, it gives CATSKRGAGEQYF. Full variable domain (rest looked up from reference TRBV14 and TRBJ2-7): EAGVTQFPSHSVIEKGQTVTLRCDPISGHDNLYWYRRVMGKEIKFLLHFVKESKQDESGMPNNRFLAERTGGTYSTLKVQPAELEDSGVYFCATSKRGAGEQYFGPGTRLTVT.

The chain has TRBV6-1 and TRBJ2-7, with a weak D call TRBD1 (5 bases). V lost 3 bases to trimming and J lost 3 bases, with 9 bases between them. In germline, CDR1 is MNHNS, CDR2 SASEGT. The CDR3 extends over 13 amino acids. The DNA of the CDR3 is TGTGCCAGCAGTGATCAGGGATTCTACGAGCAGTACTTC. It codes for CASSDQGFYEQYF.

The chain recombines TRBV30 with TRBJ2-1; TRBD1 matches 10 bases. This CDR3 comprises 15 residues. Trimming removed 0 bases from V and 9 bases from J; junction bases left unmatched: 8. CDR1 is GTSNPN and CDR2 is SVGIG in the germline V gene (reference sequence). The CDR3 here is CAWSVGGTGVREQFF. The CDR3 coding sequence is TGTGCCTGGAGTGTGGGAGGGACAGGGGTCCGTGAGCAGTTCTTC.

The genes are TRBV29-1 and TRBJ1-4; D may be TRBD1 (6 bases). This CDR3 is built from 12 residues. Trimming removed 5 bases from V and 7 bases from J, with 11 bases in between. CDR1 is SQVTM, CDR2 ANQGSEA, per germline. The CDR3 region is CSVKQGSEKLFF. In DNA, the CDR3 is TGCAGCGTTAAACAGGGTAGTGAAAAACTGTTTTTT.

For this clone: The CDR3 end shows no conserved phenylalanine or tryptophan, and so a read error is likely. This chain uses TRBV2 with TRBJ1-2; D is ambiguous. The CDR3 runs 12 residues. The V and J ends lost 10 bases and 7 bases respectively, with 16 bases between them. Germline assignment: CDR1 SNHLY and CDR2 FYNNEI. CDR3 nucleotide sequence: TGTGCCACCATGTCGGACGGGAGTGGCTACACCTCC. It codes for CATMSDGSGYTS.

V gene TRBV30 combines with J gene TRBJ2-5; the match to TRBD1 covers 9 bases. J was trimmed by 5 bases and V by 4 bases; bases with no gene match: 5. Germline CDR1 is GTSNPN and CDR2 is SVGIG (reference sequence). This CDR3 spans 13 amino acids. CDR3 DNA: TGTGCCTGGACAGGAGACAGGGGGGAGACCCAGTACTTC. As protein: CAWTGDRGETQYF.

The chain combines TRBV7-8 with TRBJ2-1, with 8 bases fitting TRBD1. The germline V gene encodes CDR1 SGHVS and CDR2 FQNEAQ. This CDR3 contains 15 residues. J was trimmed by 6 bases and V by 6 bases; bases with no gene match: 10. CDR3 loop: CASSPSDRDLNEQFF. CDR3 DNA: TGTGCCAGCAGTCCGTCGGACAGGGACCTCAATGAGCAGTTCTTC.

The chain recombines TRBV4-1 with TRBJ2-1; TRBD2 might be the D (5 bases). This CDR3 is built from 13 residues. V was shortened by 1 base and J by 8 bases, with 9 bases between the two germline ends. Germline V gene lookup returns CDR1 MGHRA and CDR2 YSYEKL. This CDR3 is CASSQGAGDEQFF. In DNA form, the CDR3 reads TGCGCCAGCAGCCAAGGGGCGGGTGATGAGCAGTTCTTC.

This clone occurred a few times. CDR3 coding DNA: TGCGCCAGCAGCTTAGGACAGGGTGGCCAGGAGACCCAGTACTTC. It yields the protein CASSLGQGGQETQYF. The chain recombines TRBV5-1 with TRBJ2-5; TRBD1 matches 8 bases. Unmatched junction bases numbered 8, after V lost 2 bases and J lost 5 bases. The CDR3 spans 15 residues. Germline CDR1 SGHRS, CDR2 YFSETQ.

The rearrangement links TRBV30 to TRBJ1-3; possible D gene TRBD1, 5 bases. This CDR3 spans 12 amino acids. Trimming removed 4 bases from V and 3 bases from J, with 7 bases in between. Per the germline V gene, CDR1 is GTSNPN and CDR2 is SVGIG (reference sequence). The CDR3 is CAWKGIGNTIYF. The CDR3, as DNA: TGTGCCTGGAAGGGGATTGGAAACACCATATATTTT.

The J gene is TRBJ2-5, the V gene TRBV7-7, with D maybe TRBD1 (5 bases). Germline V gives CDR1 SSHAT, CDR2 FNYEAQ (reference sequence). V gave up 5 bases and J gave up 5 bases, with 15 bases separating them. This CDR3 comprises 14 residues. CDR3 in amino acids: CASSPGRALETQYF. In nucleotides, the CDR3 is TGTGCCAGCAGCCCGGGCAGGGCTTTGGAGACCCAGTACTTC.

This clone has a single count. The rearrangement joins TRBV4-1 to TRBJ2-4; 16 bases fit TRBD2. V lost 2 bases, J lost 3 bases, and 7 bases stayed unmatched. The CDR3 runs 19 residues. Germline loops: CDR1 MGHRA, CDR2 YSYEKL. The CDR3 nucleotides are TGCGCCAGCAGCCAACCGGGACTAGCGGGGGGGCCCGACAAAAACATTCAGTACTTC. Amino acids: CASSQPGLAGGPDKNIQYF.